The rows below give T cell receptor beta chains drawn from one sample of a study of OX40 agonist ivuxolimab in advanced cancers. The data were produced by immunoSEQ multiplex PCR, yet TCRdb's version contains in-frame clones alone and is incomplete. The table includes roughly 73,000 clones, about 90% detected once. Sequencing used CD4+ or CD8+ T cells sorted from blood, obtained in a trial of the OX40 agonist ivuxolimab. Every receptor here comes from an adult with an advanced solid tumor such as melanoma, head and neck, liver or kidney cancer. The CDR3 runs from the conserved cysteine through the conserved F or W. D genes are given only for firm matches. Clone size is given for some rows only: seen once, a few or many times, or a class if the clone is expanded.

V gene	clone size	J gene	D gene	CDR3 protein	CDR3 DNA
TRBV23-1	-	TRBJ2-7	TRBD1	CASSRRGYRDSLEQYF	TGCGCCAGCTCACGCCGAGGGTACCGGGACAGCCTCGAGCAGTACTTC
TRBV7-2	-	TRBJ1-2	TRBD1	CASSTDRDAYGYTF	TGTGCCAGCAGCACGGACAGGGATGCCTATGGCTACACCTTC
TRBV7-9	-	TRBJ2-1	-	CASSLGTGRSYNEQFF	TGTGCCAGCAGCTTAGGGACGGGACGCTCCTACAATGAGCAGTTCTTC
TRBV6-5	-	TRBJ2-7	-	CASSYSGQGGWDEQYF	TGTGCCAGCAGTTACTCAGGGCAGGGTGGTTGGGACGAGCAGTACTTC
TRBV9	-	TRBJ2-5	TRBD2	CASSPAGGLGETQYF	TGTGCCAGCAGCCCAGCGGGGGGGCTCGGGGAGACCCAGTACTTC
TRBV11-2	-	TRBJ2-1	-	CASSHLGRSRYEQFF	TGTGCCAGCAGCCACCTGGGAAGGTCCCGCTATGAGCAGTTCTTC
TRBV28	-	TRBJ2-1	TRBD1	CASGWDRGDNEQFF	TGTGCCTCAGGGTGGGACAGGGGCGACAATGAGCAGTTCTTC
TRBV27	-	TRBJ1-1	-	CASSLSRTPREAFF	TGTGCCAGCAGTTTATCGAGGACACCGCGTGAAGCTTTCTTT
TRBV5-4	-	TRBJ1-3	-	CASSPNLSPGNTIYF	TGTGCCAGCAGCCCAAACCTGAGTCCCGGAAACACCATATATTTT
TRBV30	few	TRBJ2-3	TRBD2	CAWKLTGGLTDTQYF	TGTGCCTGGAAGCTAACGGGAGGGCTAACAGATACGCAGTATTTT
TRBV19	-	TRBJ1-2	-	CASSIDGYYGYTF	TGTGCCAGTAGTATAGACGGATACTATGGCTACACCTTC
TRBV4-1	-	TRBJ2-5	-	CASSQDLVEETQYF	TGCGCCAGCAGCCAAGATCTGGTCGAAGAGACCCAGTACTTC
TRBV19	-	TRBJ1-2	TRBD1	CASSSTGADGYTF	TGTGCCAGTAGTTCGACAGGGGCCGATGGCTACACCTTC
TRBV5-1	-	TRBJ2-2	-	CASSLRPTTTGELFF	TGCGCCAGCAGCTTGCGCCCGACAACCACCGGGGAGCTGTTTTTT
TRBV6-5	-	TRBJ2-7	-	CASSSAGYEQYF	TGTGCCAGCAGTTCCGCAGGGTACGAGCAGTACTTC
TRBV6-5	-	TRBJ2-7	TRBD2	CASSEARGYEQYF	TGTGCCAGCAGTGAAGCGCGGGGGTACGAGCAGTACTTC
TRBV7-2	-	TRBJ2-3	TRBD2	CASESGRADRDTQYF	TGTGCCAGCGAAAGCGGGAGGGCCGATAGAGATACGCAGTATTTT
TRBV7-8	-	TRBJ1-2	-	CASTGAANYGYTF	TGTGCCAGCACAGGGGCGGCTAACTATGGCTACACCTTC
TRBV5-1	-	TRBJ1-2	-	CASSSTGTNYGYTF	TGCGCCAGCAGCTCGACGGGTACTAACTATGGCTACACCTTC
TRBV4-1	-	TRBJ1-4	-	CASSQDQVSTNEKLFF	TGCGCCAGCAGCCAAGATCAGGTATCAACTAATGAAAAACTGTTTTTT
TRBV5-4	-	TRBJ2-3	-	CASSLPLSTDTQYF	TGTGCCAGCAGCTTGCCCCTAAGCACAGATACGCAGTATTTT
TRBV28	-	TRBJ2-3	TRBD2	CASSPSGGVDTQYF	TGTGCCAGCAGCCCTAGCGGGGGGGTGGATACGCAGTATTTT
TRBV5-1	-	TRBJ2-2	-	CASSFGLVANTGELFF	TGCGCCAGCAGCTTTGGACTTGTAGCGAACACCGGGGAGCTGTTTTTT
TRBV5-1	-	TRBJ2-1	-	CASSLSTGWGYNEQFF	TGCGCCAGCAGCTTGTCCACGGGGTGGGGGTACAATGAGCAGTTCTTC
TRBV6-6	-	TRBJ2-3	TRBD1	CASSSGTGLADTQYF	TGTGCCAGCAGTTCCGGGACAGGGCTGGCAGATACGCAGTATTTT
TRBV7-9	-	TRBJ1-2	-	CASSLAHLNYGYTF	TGTGCCAGCAGCTTAGCACACCTTAACTATGGCTACACCTTC
TRBV7-3	-	TRBJ2-3	-	CASSQMRGDTQYF	TGTGCCAGCAGCCAAATGAGGGGAGATACGCAGTATTTT
TRBV7-2	-	TRBJ2-5	-	CASTRGGRETQYF	TGTGCCAGCACTCGAGGGGGGAGGGAGACCCAGTACTTC
TRBV19	-	TRBJ2-7	TRBD1	CASSKVRDRAYEQYF	TGTGCCAGTAGTAAGGTCCGGGACAGAGCCTACGAGCAGTACTTC